This T cell receptor (beta chain) was sequenced for a study of CD8 T cells in Susac syndrome. Each multiple sclerosis control was a treatment-naive patient with relapsing-remitting disease that was either stable or active. TEMRA cells were FACS-enriched, with CD8+ and CD4+ T cells isolated negatively. RNA amounts of roughly 0.5 to 1 ug underwent reverse transcription with random hexamers. The authors amplified TCR beta CDR3 across 54 Vbeta and 13 Jbeta using immunoSEQ multiplex PCR. TCRdb analysed the immunoSEQ multiplex PCR reads with MiXCR anew, one entry per CDR3 protein. This repertoire shows about 280,000 distinct CDR3 sequences, around 83% found once; its top ten account for over 0.09%. From germline, CDR1 is SGHRS and CDR2 YFSETQ. J was trimmed by 4 bases and V by 4 bases; bases with no gene match: 7. The CDR3 contains 16 residues.

This chain joins TRBV5-1 and TRBJ2-1; 11 positions match TRBD1. The sample consisted of CD8+ T cells from PBMCs. This sequence originates from a human donor with multiple sclerosis. The CDR3 sequence: CASSGGTGGPYNEQFF. Here the CDR3 DNA reads TGCGCCAGCAGCGGCGGGACAGGGGGTCCGTACAATGAGCAGTTCTTC. Combining the CDR3 with reference TRBV5-1 and TRBJ2-1 gives the whole variable domain KAGVTQTPRYLIKTRGQQVTLSCSPISGHRSVSWYQQTPGQGLQFLFEYFSETQRNKGNFPGRFSGRQFSNSRSEMNVSTLELGDSALYLCASSGGTGGPYNEQFFGPGTRLTVL.